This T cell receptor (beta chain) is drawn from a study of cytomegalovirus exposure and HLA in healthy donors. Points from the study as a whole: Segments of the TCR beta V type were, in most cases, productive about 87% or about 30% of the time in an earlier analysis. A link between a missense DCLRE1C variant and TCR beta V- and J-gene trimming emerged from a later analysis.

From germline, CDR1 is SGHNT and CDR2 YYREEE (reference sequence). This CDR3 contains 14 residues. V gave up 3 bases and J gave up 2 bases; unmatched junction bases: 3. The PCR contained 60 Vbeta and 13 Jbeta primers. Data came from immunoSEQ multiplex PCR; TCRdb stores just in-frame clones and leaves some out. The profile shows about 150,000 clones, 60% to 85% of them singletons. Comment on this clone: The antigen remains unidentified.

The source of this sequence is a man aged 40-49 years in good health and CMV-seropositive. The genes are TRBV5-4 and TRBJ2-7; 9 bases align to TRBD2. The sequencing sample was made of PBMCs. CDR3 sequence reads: CASSSAGGTYEQYF. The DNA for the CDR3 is TGTGCCAGCAGCTCAGCGGGAGGAACCTACGAGCAGTACTTC.